The rows below give T cell receptor beta chains drawn from one sample of a study of beta chain features in type 1 diabetes. The assay was immunoSEQ multiplex PCR, and TCRdb's table has in-frame clones only and misses some. The sample holds 600,000 to 650,000 clones; 15% to 19% are singletons and the top ten take more than 0.08%. Sample: naive CD4+ T cells from blood. The origin of the receptors is a man between 18 and 29 years old in good health. Both conserved end residues are part of each CDR3. Clone size is shown for a subset of rows, as once, few, many or a class of expanded clone.

V	J	size	CDR3
TRBV6-6	TRBJ2-3	few	CASSYQTGRTDTQYF
TRBV2	TRBJ2-7	NA	CASRYRGGVSYEQYF
TRBV28	TRBJ2-5	NA	CASSSVGQYQETQYF
TRBV30	TRBJ1-2	few	CAWSVPGYGYTF
TRBV10-3	TRBJ2-7	few	CAISTGTGSYEQYF
TRBV6-6	TRBJ1-6	NA	CASRPQGTISPLHF
TRBV7-2	TRBJ2-7	few	CASSLFPSGPGEQYF
TRBV2	TRBJ2-1	NA	CASRAGTSGYNEQFF
TRBV5-8	TRBJ2-3	few	CASSSGRTGGATDTQYF
TRBV5-8	TRBJ1-5	NA	CASSPDRAQPQHF
TRBV4-1	TRBJ2-7	few	CASSQGVRQGYEQYF
TRBV9	TRBJ1-1	NA	CASSVAGGGFTEAFF
TRBV6-5	TRBJ1-6	NA	CASSSGTGAGSPLHF
TRBV9	TRBJ2-1	few	CASSVEYKVNEQFF